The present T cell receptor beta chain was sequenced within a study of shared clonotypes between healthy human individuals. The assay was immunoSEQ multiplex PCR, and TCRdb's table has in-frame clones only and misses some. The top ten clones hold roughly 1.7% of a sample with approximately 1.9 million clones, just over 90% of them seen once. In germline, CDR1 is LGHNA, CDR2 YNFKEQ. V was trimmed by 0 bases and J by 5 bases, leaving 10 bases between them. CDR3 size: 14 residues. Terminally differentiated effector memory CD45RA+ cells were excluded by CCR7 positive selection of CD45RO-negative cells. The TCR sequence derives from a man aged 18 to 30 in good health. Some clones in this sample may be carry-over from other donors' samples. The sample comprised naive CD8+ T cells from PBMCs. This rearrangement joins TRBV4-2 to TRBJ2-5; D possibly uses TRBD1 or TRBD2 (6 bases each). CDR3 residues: CASSQEGGWETQYF. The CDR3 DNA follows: TGTGCCAGCAGCCAAGAGGGGGGCTGGGAGACCCAGTACTTC.